One and the same sample provided the 14 T cell receptor beta chains below, sequenced in a study of breast tumors, draining lymph nodes, adjacent tissues. The lymph nodes were axillary draining lymph nodes from breast cancer patients. TCRdb processed the multiplex PCR reads anew with MiXCR; each CDR3 protein has one entry. Of over 250,000 distinct CDR3 sequences listed, more than 30% are singletons. Source material: axillary lymph node tissue. The receptors here all came from a female donor with breast cancer. Some clones in this sample may be carry-over from other donors' samples.

The chain carries TRBV28 and TRBJ1-1; D is uncertain. Looked up from germline, CDR1 is MDHEN and CDR2 is SYDVKM. The CDR3 covers 15 residues. Trimming left V 6 bases short and J 5 bases short, with 19 bases between. CDR3 coding DNA: TGTGCCAGCAGATCTCAAGGGAGGGCTCGAACTGAAGCTTTCTTT. Its translation: CASRSQGRARTEAFF.

This sequence joins TRBV2 and TRBJ1-4, with D hard to call. The germline V gene encodes CDR1 SNHLY and CDR2 FYNNEI. This CDR3 has 13 amino acids. Trimming took off 6 bases at V and 6 bases at J, with 11 bases between the two ends. The CDR3 DNA reads TGTGCCAGCAGCTTCCCAGCCGATGAAAAACTGTTTTTT. Translating it yields CASSFPADEKLFF.

Of note for this clonotype: Being one base from a much bigger clone, this may be a read error. V is TRBV15 and J is TRBJ2-1, with 9 bases lining up with TRBD2. The CDR3 length is 16 residues. The germline V gene has CDR1 LNHNV and CDR2 YYDKDF (reference sequence). The CDR3 spells CAASRTTSGLHNEQFF. The CDR3 nucleotides read TGTGCCGCCAGCAGAACTACTAGCGGGCTCCACAATGAGCAGTTCTTC.

Notes on this clonotype: This sequence may be a read error, since a much larger clone differs from it by one base. The V gene is TRBV6-6, the J gene TRBJ2-1, with D perhaps matching TRBD2 (6 bases). The germline V gene encodes CDR1 MNHNY and CDR2 SVGAGI (reference sequence). The CDR3 sequence is 14 residues long. Trimming pared 0 bases from V and 11 bases from J, leaving 14 bases between. CDR3: CASSYSSLADKQFF. The DNA for the CDR3 is TGTGCCAGCAGTTACTCGTCACTAGCCGATAAGCAGTTCTTC.

This clonotype was observed a few times. Germline is not matched at one junction end, which may reflect a read error. This rearrangement joins TRBV10-2 to TRBJ2-1, with D perhaps matching TRBD2 (6 bases). The CDR3 runs 15 residues. In germline, CDR1 is WSHSY, CDR2 SAAADI. The CDR3 spells CASSPRVSGNNEQFF. CDR3 nucleotide sequence: TGTGCCAGCTCACCAAGGGTTAGCGGTAACAATGAGCAGTTCTTC.

This clonotype was observed many times. The J gene is TRBJ2-2, the V gene TRBV11-3, with TRBD1 matching over 9 bases. Unmatched junction bases numbered 2, after V lost 5 bases and J lost 4 bases. Looked up from germline, CDR1 is SGHNT and CDR2 is YENEEA. The CDR3 sequence is 14 residues long. The CDR3 protein is CASSPQGATGELFF. DNA for the CDR3: TGTGCCAGCAGCCCACAGGGGGCCACCGGGGAGCTGTTTTTT.

This clonotype was seen repeatedly, ten times or more. The chain recombines TRBV7-6 with TRBJ2-5; 7 bases are a match to TRBD2. This CDR3 region has 15 residues. J was trimmed by 4 bases and V by 1 base; bases with no gene match: 6. The germline V gene encodes CDR1 SGHVS and CDR2 FNYEAQ. CDR3 amino acids: CASSLEGGPGETQYF. The CDR3 DNA reads as TGTGCCAGCAGCTTAGAGGGAGGGCCAGGAGAGACCCAGTACTTC.

This clonotype came up many times. V gene TRBV9 combines with J gene TRBJ2-5; D call uncertain. CDR3 length: 10 amino acids. CDR1 is SGDLS and CDR2 is YYNGEE in the germline V gene. The CDR3 is CATQTETQYF. CDR3 nucleotides: TGTGCAACCCAAACGGAGACCCAGTACTTC.

V gene TRBV4-1 combines with J gene TRBJ2-5; 10 nucleotides agree with TRBD1. Trimming took 4 bases from V and 0 from J; bases not matched to a gene: 11. CDR3 length: 18 amino acids. Germline V lookup: CDR1 MGHRA, CDR2 YSYEKL. The CDR3 loop reads CASSRDGTGDLYQETQYF. The CDR3 DNA reads TGCGCCAGCAGCCGGGATGGGACAGGGGATCTGTACCAAGAGACCCAGTACTTC.

This clonotype has more than one count but fewer than ten. The CDR3 region has the DNA TGTGCCAGCAGTTTAGGCGGCGGGGCTAGCGGACTCTACGAGCAGTACTTC. Its translation is CASSLGGGASGLYEQYF. This chain joins TRBV28 and TRBJ2-7; 7 nucleotides line up with TRBD2. The CDR3 covers 17 residues. Germline V lookup: CDR1 MDHEN, CDR2 SYDVKM. V trimming: 2 bases; J trimming: 3 bases; junction bases outside the gene matches: 13.

This clonotype occurred many times. This chain joins TRBV7-2 and TRBJ1-6, with D possibly being TRBD1 (6 bases). CDR1 is SGHTA and CDR2 is FQGNSA in the germline V gene. The CDR3 has 15 residues. The V end lost 8 bases, the J end lost 7 bases, and 18 bases lay between the germline ends. DNA of the CDR3: TGTGCCAGCCTCGACGGGGGGGCAGGAAATTCACCCCTCCACTTT. Translated: CASLDGGAGNSPLHF. The variable domain in full, with the rest retrieved from reference TRBV7-2 and TRBJ1-6, is GAGVSQSPSNKVTEKGKDVELRCDPISGHTALYWYRQSLGQGLEFLIYFQGNSAPDKSGLPSDRFSAERTGGSVSTLTIQRTQQEDSAVYLCASLDGGAGNSPLHFGNGTRLTVT.

This clonotype came up many times. The J gene is TRBJ2-5, the V gene TRBV10-2; 11 positions agree with TRBD2. The junction had 6 bases not matched to a gene; V was cut back by 5 bases and J by 1 base. Per germline, CDR1 WSHSY and CDR2 SAAADI. The CDR3 loop spans 16 amino acids. The CDR3 loop reads CASSHPSGRTQETQYF. The CDR3 DNA sequence: TGCGCCAGCAGTCATCCTAGCGGGAGGACCCAAGAGACCCAGTACTTC.

With regard to this clonotype: This may be a read error: a much more frequent sequence differs by one nucleotide. The V and J genes are TRBV6-6 and TRBJ2-5, with D unclear. CDR1 MNHNY and CDR2 SVGAGI come from the germline V gene (reference sequence). The CDR3 totals 17 residues. The CDR3 loop is CAGSYALMSPWQETQYF. The CDR3 nucleotides are TGTGCCGGCAGTTACGCCCTTATGTCCCCATGGCAAGAGACCCAGTACTTC.

Comments on this clonotype: This may come from a read error, since a much larger clone is one base off. The chain is built from TRBV20-1 and TRBJ2-1, with D possibly being TRBD2 (6 bases). The length of the CDR3 is 11 residues. Per germline, CDR1 DFQATT and CDR2 SNEGSKA (reference sequence). CDR3 residues: CSARRTTEQLF. In DNA, the CDR3 is TGCAGTGCGAGACGGACTACAGAGCAGCTCTTC.